This T cell receptor (beta chain) was recorded in a study of regulatory T cells in long-lasting Graves disease. General observations from the study: Owing to a sample size that was small, accuracy may have been reduced.

Ten or more counts support this clonotype. Its antigen is still unknown. The CDR3 consists of 18 residues. The V and J ends lost 2 bases and 2 bases respectively, with 19 bases between them. Germline CDR1 SEHNR, CDR2 FQNEAQ (reference sequence). The time point is: newly diagnosed GD, antithyroid drugs for less than 3 months. Generation of the TCR library employed RNA extracted from PBMCs. Construction of the TCR beta libraries employed iRepertoire HTBI primers in conjunction with Arm-PCR of CDR3 regions. Using its own MiXCR run on the multiplex PCR reads, TCRdb lists one record per CDR3 protein. This sample has around 250,000 distinct CDR3 sequences, with about 17% found just once. This sample also belongs to another study, concerning T cells in Graves' hyperthyroidism and ophthalmopathy.

Sequencing used peripheral blood mononuclear cells (PBMCs), obtained at new diagnosis, from a patient treated with antithyroid drugs. The sequence came from a woman aged 25 to 39 with Graves disease. The V and J genes are TRBV7-9 and TRBJ1-3; D possibly corresponds to TRBD1 (6 bases). CDR3 sequence (DNA): TGTGCCAGCAGCTTAAGGCTTTCTTCAGGGGTCGCTGGAAACACCATATATTTT. Translation gives CASSLRLSSGVAGNTIYF.